Shown below are 25 T cell receptor beta chains from a single sample sequenced in a study of neurological immune-mediated disorders. From the 5' RACE reads, TCRdb called clonotypes with MiXCR, one entry per CDR3 protein. In the table there are 80,000 to 100,000 distinct CDR3 sequences, more than 5% of which are singletons. Time point noted: longitudinal time-point 2. The sample was PBMCs. The receptors stem from a woman in her sixties or seventies with multiple sclerosis.

This clonotype has a count of ten or more. This chain links TRBV6-6 with TRBJ2-7; D is possibly TRBD1 (6 bases). The CDR3 runs to 15 residues. Germline CDR1 reads MNHNY; CDR2 reads SVGAGI (reference sequence). Trimming removed 2 bases from V and 1 base from J, with 12 bases in between. The CDR3 sequence: CASSYGTLGSYEQYF. The CDR3 DNA is TGTGCCAGCAGTTACGGGACACTAGGATCCTACGAGCAGTACTTC.

The table lists this clonotype with a few counts. The genes are TRBV7-8 and TRBJ2-6, with D uncertain. Looked up from germline, CDR1 is SGHVS and CDR2 is FQNEAQ. Trimming shortened V by 7 bases and J by 4 bases, and 8 bases separated the two germline ends. The CDR3 extends over 13 amino acids. The CDR3 sequence: CASKPPGANVLTF. In DNA, the CDR3 is TGTGCCAGCAAACCGCCAGGGGCCAACGTCCTGACTTTC.

In its sample, this clonotype was seen many times. The genes are TRBV11-3 and TRBJ2-1, with 8 bases matching TRBD1. J lost 2 bases, V lost 5 bases, and 2 bases had no gene match. This CDR3 contains 14 residues. Looked up from germline, CDR1 is SGHNT and CDR2 is YENEEA. This CDR3 reads CASSPGGPYNEQFF. The CDR3, as DNA: TGTGCCAGCAGCCCAGGGGGCCCCTACAATGAGCAGTTCTTC.

This clonotype was detected many times. V usage is TRBV20-1 and J usage is TRBJ2-7, with 10 bases identical to TRBD1. The germline V gene encodes CDR1 DFQATT and CDR2 SNEGSKA (reference sequence). Trimming removed 3 bases from V and 3 bases from J; junction bases left unmatched: 8. CDR3 length equals 15 residues. This CDR3 reads CSASGRTGGDYEQYF. The CDR3 bases are TGCAGTGCTAGTGGCCGGACAGGGGGTGACTACGAGCAGTACTTC.

In its sample, this clonotype was seen many times. This rearrangement joins TRBV15 to TRBJ1-5; D is unresolved. CDR1 and CDR2 (germline): LNHNV, YYDKDF (reference sequence). V lost 9 bases to trimming and J lost 2 bases, with 17 bases between them. The CDR3 runs 15 residues. CDR3 bases: TGTGCCACTAAACTTGAGGCTCTAGGCAATCAGCCCCAGCATTTT. It specifies CATKLEALGNQPQHF.

This clonotype was found many times. The chain recombines TRBV20-1 with TRBJ1-3; no reliable D call. Germline assignment: CDR1 DFQATT and CDR2 SNEGSKA (reference sequence). The germline V and J ends were trimmed by 5 bases and 7 bases, with 18 bases remaining between them. This CDR3 is built from 14 residues. The CDR3 DNA follows: TGCAGTGCTGATGTCCCCGGTAGGCGGAACACCATATATTTT. Protein sequence: CSADVPGRRNTIYF.

This clonotype was seen many times. The chain joins TRBV5-5 to TRBJ1-1; TRBD1 matches at 7 bases. This CDR3 spans 14 amino acids. Unmatched junction bases numbered 6, after V lost 4 bases and J lost 3 bases. Germline V gene data show CDR1 as SGHKS and CDR2 as YYEKEE (reference sequence). The CDR3 region is CASSIQGQYTEAFF. The CDR3 DNA sequence: TGTGCCAGCAGCATTCAGGGACAGTACACTGAAGCTTTCTTT.

This clonotype was picked up many times. The V and J genes are TRBV15 and TRBJ1-5; 11 positions agree with TRBD1. CDR1 is LNHNV and CDR2 is YYDKDF in the germline V gene (reference sequence). The CDR3 is 17 residues long. V gave up 0 bases and J gave up 4 bases; unmatched junction bases: 5. The CDR3 spells CATSREGDRGTNQPQHF. Written as DNA, the CDR3 is TGTGCCACCAGCAGAGAAGGGGACAGGGGGACGAATCAGCCCCAGCATTTT.

This clonotype came up many times. The chain has TRBV24-1 and TRBJ1-2, with D hard to call. The germline V and J ends were trimmed by 3 bases and 4 bases, with 14 bases remaining between them. Germline lookup yields CDR1 KGHDR and CDR2 SFDVKD. The CDR3 runs to 15 residues. The CDR3 region has the DNA TGTGCCACCAGTGATCGAGGGTATTCGACCTATGGCTACACCTTC. This gives the protein CATSDRGYSTYGYTF.

This clonotype came up many times. The J gene is TRBJ2-6, the V gene TRBV19; D may be TRBD2 (5 bases). The CDR3 is made up of 13 amino acids. The germline V gene has CDR1 LNHDA and CDR2 SQIVND (reference sequence). V lost 5 bases, J lost 10 bases, and 12 bases lay in between. This CDR3 is CASSALRENVLTF. CDR3 in DNA: TGTGCCAGTAGTGCTCTTAGGGAGAACGTCCTGACTTTC.

This clonotype was counted many times. J is TRBJ2-7 and V is TRBV5-1, with 9 bases that match TRBD1. V was clipped by 4 bases and J by 3 bases; unmatched bases: 5. Germline V lookup: CDR1 SGHRS, CDR2 YFSETQ. The CDR3 totals 14 residues. CDR3 region: CASSTGQGIYEQYF. The CDR3 coding sequence is TGCGCCAGCAGCACCGGACAGGGGATCTACGAGCAGTACTTC.

Many counts were recorded for this clonotype. The chain is built from TRBV7-9 and TRBJ2-5, with TRBD2 as a possible D gene (6 bases). Trimming cost V 5 bases and J 4 bases, with 17 bases left between them. This CDR3 is built from 15 residues. Germline V lookup: CDR1 SEHNR, CDR2 FQNEAQ (reference sequence). CDR3 region: CASSPKRRVGETQYF. In DNA form, the CDR3 reads TGTGCCAGCAGCCCGAAGCGGAGGGTCGGAGAGACCCAGTACTTC.

The CDR3 is CASSPQDRVRYEQYF. CDR3 DNA sequence: TGTGCCAGCAGCCCCCAGGACAGGGTTAGGTACGAGCAGTACTTC. The V gene is TRBV9, the J gene TRBJ2-7; TRBD1 matches at 8 bases. Losses at the gene ends were 4 bases for V and 4 bases for J; bases not matched to a gene: 10. CDR1 SGDLS and CDR2 YYNGEE come from the germline V gene. The CDR3 length is 15 residues.

In regard to this clonotype: This may come from a read error, since a much larger clone is one base off. The CDR3 ends on some other residue instead of the conserved phenylalanine or tryptophan, so this is likely a read error. The chain joins TRBV6-5 to TRBJ2-7; TRBD1 matches 8 bases. The germline CDR1 and CDR2 sequences are MNHEY and SVGAGI. The junction had 7 bases not matched to a gene; V was cut back by 6 bases and J by 3 bases. The CDR3 spans 14 residues. CDR3 bases: TGTGCCAGCAGGAGCGAGGACAGGGACTACGAGCAGTACCTC. Translation: CASRSEDRDYEQYL.

This clonotype has a count of ten or more. The chain joins TRBV7-9 to TRBJ2-2; perhaps TRBD1 as D (5 bases). The germline V gene encodes CDR1 SEHNR and CDR2 FQNEAQ (reference sequence). This CDR3 contains 15 residues. V dropped 5 bases and J dropped 5 bases, with 15 bases sitting between them. This CDR3 is CASSPRALGTGELFF. In DNA, the CDR3 is TGTGCCAGCAGCCCCAGGGCGTTGGGGACCGGGGAGCTGTTTTTT.

The rearrangement uses TRBV6-6 and TRBJ2-2; TRBD1 aligns across 7 bases. Germline trimming cut 5 bases from V and 4 bases from J; bases unmatched to any gene: 7. The germline V gene encodes CDR1 MNHNY and CDR2 SVGAGI (reference sequence). This CDR3 has 15 amino acids. The CDR3 loop reads CASSLDRVGTGELFF. Here the CDR3 DNA reads TGTGCCAGCAGTCTCGACAGGGTTGGCACCGGGGAGCTGTTTTTT.

This clonotype has at least ten counts. J is TRBJ2-1 and V is TRBV11-3; D is ambiguous. The germline CDR1 and CDR2 sequences are SGHNT and YENEEA. CDR3 length equals 13 residues. Trimming left V 1 base short and J 5 bases short, with 6 bases between. CDR3 region: CASSLAANNEQFF. CDR3 coding DNA: TGTGCCAGCAGCTTAGCGGCCAACAATGAGCAGTTCTTC.

This clonotype was seen many times. This CDR3 is CASSLEYPGETYEQYF. The DNA for the CDR3 is TGTGCCAGCAGCTTAGAGTATCCAGGGGAAACCTACGAGCAGTACTTC. This rearrangement joins TRBV7-9 to TRBJ2-7; D might be TRBD1 (6 bases). The length of the CDR3 is 16 residues. The V and J ends lost 1 base and 2 bases respectively, with 15 bases between them. Germline lookup yields CDR1 SEHNR and CDR2 FQNEAQ (reference sequence).

This clonotype occurred many times. The rearrangement uses TRBV5-1 and TRBJ1-4; 7 bases fit TRBD1. Germline V gene lookup returns CDR1 SGHRS and CDR2 YFSETQ. V was clipped by 3 bases and J by 7 bases; unmatched bases: 6. The CDR3 sequence is 14 residues long. The CDR3 coding sequence is TGCGCCAGCAGCTCGGGACAGCTTGGTGAAAAACTGTTTTTT. Residues: CASSSGQLGEKLFF.

This clonotype has ten or more counts. The chain is built from TRBV5-1 and TRBJ1-1, with D perhaps TRBD1 (5 bases). The germline gives CDR1 SGHRS, CDR2 YFSETQ. CDR3 length: 18 amino acids. Trimming removed 4 bases at V and 0 bases at J, with 22 bases between. The CDR3 bases are TGCGCCAGCAGCCCCACTAAACCGGGGACGAATTTGAACACTGAAGCTTTCTTT. Translation: CASSPTKPGTNLNTEAFF.

This clonotype was observed a single time. J is TRBJ1-1 and V is TRBV6-2 or TRBV6-3, with D hard to call. Trimming took off 9 bases at V and 3 bases at J, with 8 bases between the two ends. Germline lookup yields CDR1 MNHEY and CDR2 SVGEGT. The CDR3 loop spans 11 amino acids. The CDR3 here is CARREDTEAFF. In DNA form, the CDR3 reads TGTGCCAGAAGGGAGGACACTGAAGCTTTCTTT.

This clonotype has at least ten counts. V and J are TRBV5-1 and TRBJ1-1, with D uncertain. V dropped 5 bases and J dropped 10 bases, with 12 bases sitting between them. This CDR3 comprises 11 residues. Germline CDR1 and CDR2: SGHRS and YFSETQ. The CDR3 is CASSSSMGAFF. CDR3 nucleotide sequence: TGCGCCAGCAGTTCCTCCATGGGAGCTTTCTTT.

This clonotype showed up many times. The chain joins TRBV12-3 or TRBV12-4 to TRBJ1-1, with TRBD1 matching 7 bases. The V segment lost 6 bases and the J segment 4 bases; nucleotides outside the gene matches: 5. The length of the CDR3 is 13 residues. This chain's CDR3 is CASRRTGATEAFF. The CDR3, as DNA: TGTGCCAGCAGAAGAACAGGGGCCACTGAAGCTTTCTTT.

This clonotype was seen a few times. This chain uses TRBV6-5 with TRBJ2-5, with 10 bases fitting TRBD2. The V segment lost 6 bases and the J segment 2 bases; nucleotides outside the gene matches: 9. This CDR3 spans 16 amino acids. In germline, CDR1 is MNHEY, CDR2 SVGAGI. DNA of the CDR3: TGTGCCAGCAGCCAAGGACTAGCGGTCCGACAAGAGACCCAGTACTTC. This translates into CASSQGLAVRQETQYF.

This clonotype was counted only a few times. The chain joins TRBV29-1 to TRBJ2-7, with 7 bases matching TRBD1. The CDR3 is 14 residues long. Trimming cost V 6 bases and J 3 bases; bases outside gene matches: 11. Per the germline V gene, CDR1 is SQVTM and CDR2 is ANQGSEA. CDR3: CSVHTPGQNYEQYF. The CDR3 nucleotides read TGCAGCGTCCACACCCCGGGACAGAACTACGAGCAGTACTTC.